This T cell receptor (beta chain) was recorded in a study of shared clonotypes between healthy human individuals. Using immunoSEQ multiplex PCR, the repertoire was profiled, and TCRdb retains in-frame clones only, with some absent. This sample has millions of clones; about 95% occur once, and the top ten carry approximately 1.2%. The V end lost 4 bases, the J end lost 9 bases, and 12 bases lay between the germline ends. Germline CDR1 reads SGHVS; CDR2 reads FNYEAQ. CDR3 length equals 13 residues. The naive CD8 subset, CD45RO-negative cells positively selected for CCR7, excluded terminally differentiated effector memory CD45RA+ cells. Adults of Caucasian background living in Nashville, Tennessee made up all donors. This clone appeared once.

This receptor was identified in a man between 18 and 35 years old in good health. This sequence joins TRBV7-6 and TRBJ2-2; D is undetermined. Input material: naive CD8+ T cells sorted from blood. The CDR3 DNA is TGTGCCAGCAGCTCCTTCCCTCGCCGGGAGCTGTTTTTT. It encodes CASSSFPRRELFF.